Presented here are 31 T cell receptor beta chains from one specimen sequenced in a study of immune characterization of retroperitoneal liposarcoma (dated by TCRdb to between 2018 and 2021). Receptor libraries were prepared by PCR. The listed sequencing device is NextSeq 500. Using fastp at Q25 and MiXCR, TCRdb reprocessed the public reads and kept productive beta chains. Every CDR3 protein is listed once, alongside the most common genes and DNA of its rows. In this sample the table shows some 6,600 distinct CDR3 sequences, about 29% of which occur a single time. 25% to 35% of the sample is held by the ten biggest clonotypes. Sequenced material: tumor tissue. The receptors shown here come from a female donor with retroperitoneal liposarcoma.

This clonotype has a handful of counts. The chain recombines TRBV15 with TRBJ1-5; 11 bases are shared with TRBD1. After removal of 8 bases from V and 7 bases from J, the junction contained 7 bases not matched to a gene. The CDR3 is made up of 14 amino acids. Germline values: CDR1 LNHNV, CDR2 YYDKDF (reference sequence). CDR3 coding DNA: TGTGCCACCTCCGAGGGACAGGGGGACCAGCCCCAGCATTTT. This gives the protein CATSEGQGDQPQHF.

This clonotype has ten or more counts. The chain couples TRBV7-9 to TRBJ2-3, with 10 bases lining up with TRBD1. Germline V gene sequence: CDR1 SEHNR, CDR2 FQNEAQ (reference sequence). Trimming at V came to 5 bases and at J to 5 bases, leaving 10 bases not matched to a gene. The CDR3 is 16 residues long. The CDR3 sequence is CASSLVPGQGGDTQYF. Written as DNA, the CDR3 is TGTGCCAGCAGCCTTGTCCCCGGACAGGGGGGAGATACGCAGTATTTT.

The chain uses TRBV7-2 and TRBJ2-1; no firm D call. TRBJ2-7 matches the DNA end more closely, so the J call is doubtful. Germline V gene lookup returns CDR1 SGHTA and CDR2 FQGNSA. CDR3 length: 14 residues. CDR3 nucleotides: TGTGCCAGCAGCTTCCTGGTCCAGCACTACGAGCAGTACTTC. This gives the protein CASSFLVQHYEQYF.

This clonotype was seen at least ten times. CDR3 nucleotides: TGTGCCAGCAGCTCCGTAAGAGACCAAGGGAATGAGCAGTTCTTC. It encodes CASSSVRDQGNEQFF. The chain combines TRBV7-2 with TRBJ2-1; unclear D gene. CDR3 length: 15 amino acids. The germline V gene has CDR1 SGHTA and CDR2 FQGNSA. The V and J ends lost 4 bases and 7 bases respectively, with 17 bases between them.

The chain employs TRBV7-3 and TRBJ2-5; the D gene is possibly TRBD1 (6 bases). The J call is uncertain, as TRBJ2-7 better fits the DNA end. The germline V gene has CDR1 SGHTA and CDR2 FQGTGA. This CDR3 has 15 residues. CDR3 loop: CASSLTGAGPYEQYF. The CDR3 DNA reads TGTGCCAGCAGCTTAACGGGGGCAGGTCCCTACGAGCAGTACTTC.

This clonotype showed up just a few times. J is TRBJ2-5 and V is TRBV6-1, with D unresolved. The last part of the DNA fits TRBJ2-7 better; the J call may be wrong. The V gene's germline CDR1 is MNHNS and CDR2 SASEGT. CDR3 size: 13 residues. As DNA, the CDR3 is TGTGCCAGCAGTGAAGAGGGATCTTTCGAGCAGTACTTC. Encoded protein: CASSEEGSFEQYF.

V is TRBV12-3 or TRBV12-4 and J is TRBJ2-1; 8 bases fit TRBD2. The J call is in doubt because the DNA end fits TRBJ2-7 better. CDR3 length: 14 amino acids. This chain's CDR3 is CASSLSGNSYEQYF. The CDR3 coding sequence is TGTGCCAGCAGTCTTAGCGGGAACTCCTACGAGCAGTACTTC.

The CDR3 is CASQASGAGETQYF. The CDR3 bases are TGCGCCAGTCAGGCTAGCGGGGCCGGGGAGACCCAGTACTTC. The V and J genes are TRBV10-1 and TRBJ2-5; 9 bases agree with TRBD2. V gave up 9 bases and J gave up 5 bases; unmatched junction bases: 10. Germline assignment: CDR1 WNHNN and CDR2 SYGVQD (reference sequence). CDR3 size: 14 residues.

J is TRBJ1-2 and V is TRBV7-8, with 7 nucleotides matching TRBD1. This CDR3 spans 14 amino acids. CDR1 and CDR2 from the germline V gene are SGHVS and FQNEAQ. V dropped 5 bases and J dropped 7; count of bases not matched to a gene: 10. CDR3 nucleotide sequence: TGTGCCAGCAGCATAAGACACAGGGGAGGTGGCTACACCTTC. Its translation: CASSIRHRGGGYTF.

This clonotype appeared once. The V gene is TRBV6-6, the J gene TRBJ2-1; maybe TRBD1 (6 bases). Trimming took 0 bases from V and 3 from J, leaving 12 bases between them. Germline V lookup: CDR1 MNHNY, CDR2 SVGAGI (reference sequence). The length of the CDR3 is 16 residues. CDR3 bases: TGTGCCAGCAGTTACTCGGCGACAGGAGTCTACAATGAGCAGTTCTTC. This encodes CASSYSATGVYNEQFF.

This chain uses TRBV7-8 with TRBJ2-1; D is uncertain. The CDR3 runs to 13 residues. The V gene lost 5 bases and the J gene lost 13 bases, with 18 bases spanning the gap. Germline V lookup: CDR1 SGHVS, CDR2 FQNEAQ. CDR3 coding DNA: TGTGCCAGCAGCCGGACGATACAAGAGACCCAGTTCTTC. This gives the protein CASSRTIQETQFF.

The genes are TRBV6-2 or TRBV6-3 and TRBJ2-1; weak D call: TRBD1 (5 bases). The J call may be incorrect, as the DNA end agrees better with TRBJ2-7. Germline V gives CDR1 MNHEY, CDR2 SVGEGT. This CDR3 contains 12 residues. The CDR3 here is CASHTDSDEQYF. The DNA of the CDR3 is TGTGCCAGCCATACCGACAGCGACGAGCAGTACTTC.

The genes are TRBV6-1 and TRBJ2-5, with D uncertain. Trimming removed 8 bases at V and 2 bases at J, with 12 bases between. CDR1 is MNHNS and CDR2 is SASEGT in the germline V gene. CDR3 length equals 13 residues. CDR3 region: CASVTTIQETQYF. The CDR3 region has the DNA TGTGCCAGCGTCACGACGATACAAGAGACCCAGTACTTC.

In this sample, this clonotype turned up many times. The rearrangement joins TRBV5-1 to TRBJ2-2; D unresolved. The ends were cut back, 0 bases at V and 2 bases at J, with 11 bases in the middle. Germline V lookup: CDR1 SGHRS, CDR2 YFSETQ. This CDR3 contains 16 residues. The CDR3 nucleotides are TGCGCCAGCAGCTTGGCTGGAGCGAAAAACACCGGGGAGCTGTTTTTT. It is translated as CASSLAGAKNTGELFF.

This clonotype has at least ten counts. The chain couples TRBV6-1 to TRBJ2-1; 7 nucleotides align to TRBD1. J lost 10 bases, V lost 9 bases, and 9 bases had no gene match. The CDR3 consists of 12 residues. Germline CDR1 MNHNS, CDR2 SASEGT. CDR3 protein: CARIGQANEQFF. Written as DNA, the CDR3 is TGTGCCAGAATCGGACAGGCCAACGAGCAGTTCTTC.

This chain connects TRBV12-3 or TRBV12-4 to TRBJ1-4; D not resolved. This CDR3 comprises 10 residues. V lost 7 bases to trimming and J lost 8 bases, with 5 bases between them. CDR3 nucleotides: TGTGCCAGCATGGGGGAAAAACTGTTTTTT. It specifies CASMGEKLFF.

There are many counts of this clonotype. A much bigger clone sits one base away, suggesting this may be a read error. The chain links TRBV12-3 or TRBV12-4 to TRBJ2-5; D is undetermined. V was cut by 5 bases and J by 11 bases, with 27 bases left in between. This CDR3 is built from 16 residues. The DNA of the CDR3 is TGTGCCAGCAGTCGAAAAAGAGGTTCCACTTACAATGAGCAGTACTTC. Translating gives CASSRKRGSTYNEQYF.

This clonotype was found a few times. This chain connects TRBV6-1 to TRBJ1-5; D gene ambiguous. V lost 6 bases, J lost 5 bases, and 17 bases lay in between. CDR1 and CDR2 (germline): MNHNS, SASEGT. This CDR3 comprises 15 residues. CDR3 DNA sequence: TGTGCCAGCAGCTCGAGGGCCCTTCAACATCAGCCCCAGCATTTT. Encoded protein: CASSSRALQHQPQHF.

In this sample, this clonotype turned up many times. The chain links TRBV6-6 to TRBJ1-1, with a tentative D call TRBD1 (5 bases). The CDR3 is 14 residues long. CDR1 MNHNY and CDR2 SVGAGI come from the germline V gene (reference sequence). Trimming shortened V by 2 bases and J by 9 bases, and 16 bases separated the two germline ends. CDR3 residues: CASSYSFRGGKAFF. As DNA, the CDR3 is TGTGCCAGCAGTTACAGTTTTAGGGGTGGAAAAGCTTTCTTT.

V and J are TRBV6-8 and TRBJ2-1, with 11 bases that match TRBD1. Germline CDR1 MNHGY, CDR2 SAAAGT. With 9 bases clipped from V and 7 bases from J, the junction kept 5 bases outside the gene matches. This CDR3 region has 13 residues. The CDR3 DNA sequence: TGTGCCAGTGGACAGGGGGCGTGGAATGAGCAGTTCTTC. Protein: CASGQGAWNEQFF.

In regard to this clonotype: A junction end diverges from the germline sequence, so it may reflect a read error. V and J are TRBV6-5 and TRBJ2-1, with 7 bases aligning to TRBD2. There are 10 residues in the CDR3. Germline-derived CDR1 and CDR2 are MNHEY and SVGAGI. CDR3 loop: CASSYPPGGF. The CDR3 DNA follows: TGTGCCAGCAGTTACCCACCGGGGGGATTC.

This clonotype has ten or more counts. This may arise from a read error, as a much more abundant clone is one base away. The chain links TRBV6-6 to TRBJ2-1, with a possible D match to TRBD2 (6 bases). The assigned J gene may be wrong: the sequence end matches TRBJ2-7 better. The CDR3 sequence is 15 residues long. Germline V CDR1 and CDR2: MNHNY, SVGAGI (reference sequence). As DNA, the CDR3 is TGTGCCAGCAGTTACCTGGTGGGAGGTCGCGATGAGCAGTACTTC. Encoded protein: CASSYLVGGRDEQYF.

The chain couples TRBV7-6 to TRBJ2-3; the D gene is possibly TRBD2 (5 bases). The CDR3 has 15 residues. The V end was cut by 2 bases, the J end by 1 base, with 10 bases between. Germline values: CDR1 SGHVS, CDR2 FNYEAQ. Written as DNA, the CDR3 is TGTGCCAGCAGCTTACGGGGTCGGGGCACAGATACGCAGTATTTT. This encodes CASSLRGRGTDTQYF.

This clonotype was observed a handful of times. The chain joins TRBV3-1 to TRBJ2-5, with TRBD2 matching 8 bases. V was clipped by 2 bases and J by 6 bases; unmatched bases: 5. Germline V CDR1 and CDR2: LGHDT, YNNKEL (reference sequence). This CDR3 comprises 14 residues. The CDR3 bases are TGTGCCAGCAGCCAAACGGGGGGGTTGCAGACCCAGTACTTC. Protein product: CASSQTGGLQTQYF.

This clonotype has only a few counts. A much larger clone differs from this one at a single base, so this may be a read error. Given the absence of the conserved phenylalanine or tryptophan at the CDR3 end, a read error is likely. The rearrangement joins TRBV27 to TRBJ2-1; 12 bases fit TRBD2. The ends lost 10 bases at V and 0 bases at J; junction bases unmatched: 13. Germline lookup yields CDR1 MNHEY and CDR2 SMNVEV (reference sequence). CDR3 size: 18 residues. The CDR3 DNA sequence: TGTGCCACCCAAGCCGGGACTAGCGGGTCGAGCTCCTACAATGAGCAGTTCTTA. The encoded protein is CATQAGTSGSSSYNEQFL.

The chain recombines TRBV29-1 with TRBJ1-3; TRBD1 matches 7 bases. The CDR3 is 16 residues long. In germline, CDR1 is SQVTM, CDR2 ANQGSEA. With 4 bases clipped from V and 0 bases from J, the junction kept 9 bases outside the gene matches. The chain's CDR3 is CSVGLWTGFSGNTIYF. In DNA, the CDR3 is TGCAGCGTTGGCCTATGGACAGGCTTCTCTGGAAACACCATATATTTT.

This clonotype rates as medium-sized. The chain couples TRBV10-1 to TRBJ2-2, with 7 bases identical to TRBD1. The V and J ends lost 2 bases and 3 bases, in that order; junction bases with no gene match: 9. The CDR3 spans 17 residues. Per germline, CDR1 WNHNN and CDR2 SYGVQD (reference sequence). The CDR3: CASSEIRDRVDTGELFF. The CDR3 region has the DNA TGCGCCAGCAGTGAGATCCGAGACAGGGTTGACACCGGGGAGCTGTTTTTT.

This clonotype occurred many times. The CDR3 is CASRVAGEETQYF. The CDR3 coding sequence is TGCGCCAGCCGAGTAGCGGGAGAGGAGACCCAGTACTTC. This chain uses TRBV10-2 with TRBJ2-5, with 9 bases matching TRBD2. CDR3 length: 13 amino acids. Per germline, CDR1 WSHSY and CDR2 SAAADI. V shed 8 bases, J shed 5 bases, and the junction held 6 bases outside the gene matches.

In its sample, this clonotype is medium-sized. The chain's CDR3 is CASRRTAGGAGELFF. The CDR3 bases are TGTGCCAGCAGGCGGACGGCGGGAGGGGCCGGGGAGCTGTTTTTT. The chain employs TRBV12-3 or TRBV12-4 and TRBJ2-2; TRBD2 matches at 9 bases. The CDR3 length is 15 residues. V lost 6 bases to trimming and J lost 6 bases; unmatched junction nucleotides: 8.

This chain joins TRBV19 and TRBJ2-1; TRBD1 is a possible D gene (6 bases). Germline V gene sequence: CDR1 LNHDA, CDR2 SQIVND (reference sequence). The V end was cut by 8 bases, the J end by 5 bases, with 13 bases between. The CDR3 runs 13 residues. The CDR3 protein is CASSDRIHNEQFF. CDR3 DNA sequence: TGTGCCAGTTCCGACAGGATCCACAATGAGCAGTTCTTC.

This clonotype was counted ten times or more. The chain is built from TRBV6-6 and TRBJ2-6, with D possibly called TRBD1 or TRBD2 (5 bases each). V was pared by 6 bases and J by 4 bases, with 13 bases between. The CDR3 length is 15 residues. Germline V CDR1 and CDR2: MNHNY, SVGAGI (reference sequence). The CDR3 DNA is TGTGCCAGCAGAGGGCCGGGGCGGGGGGCCAACGTCCTGACTTTC. Its protein is CASRGPGRGANVLTF.